The rows below give T cell receptor beta chains drawn from one sample of a study of identifying expanded T cells in peripheral blood. The data were produced by immunoSEQ multiplex PCR, yet TCRdb's version contains in-frame clones alone and is incomplete. The table has 60,000 to 65,000 clones, over 80% seen once; the top ten hold approximately 19%. The sequenced material came from blood. The origin of the receptors is a person between 18 and 75 years old in good health. Each CDR3 is given with its conserved first and last residue. Each record gives: D gene, CDR3 length, V gene, J gene, clone size, CDR3 protein, CDR3 DNA. The D gene is left open where the match is weak. Clone size, where shown, is once, few, many, or a class for clones that have expanded.

-,14,TRBV7-6,TRBJ1-1,-,CASSLTTGDAEAFF,TGTGCCAGCAGCTTAACTACCGGGGACGCTGAAGCTTTCTTT
-,13,TRBV7-2,TRBJ2-1,-,CASSLRVGDEQFF,TGTGCCAGCAGCCTTCGAGTCGGGGATGAGCAGTTCTTC
-,14,TRBV2,TRBJ2-5,-,CASSERTTQETQYF,TGTGCCAGCAGTGAACGGACTACCCAAGAGACCCAGTACTTC
TRBD1,15,TRBV29-1,TRBJ2-5,-,CSVLNRGMYQETQYF,TGCAGCGTTTTGAACAGGGGGATGTACCAAGAGACCCAGTACTTC
-,14,TRBV7-9,TRBJ1-4,few,CASSLGGAGEKLFF,TGTGCCAGCAGCTTGGGGGGGGCTGGAGAAAAACTGTTTTTT
-,15,TRBV5-4,TRBJ2-5,-,CASSLPGRSQETQYF,TGTGCCAGCAGCTTGCCCGGACGGAGTCAAGAGACCCAGTACTTC
-,13,TRBV7-8,TRBJ2-5,-,CASSPDRKETQYF,TGTGCCAGCAGCCCAGACAGAAAAGAGACCCAGTACTTC
-,14,TRBV2,TRBJ1-2,-,CASSEGALVYGYTF,TGTGCCAGCAGTGAGGGGGCCCTGGTCTATGGCTACACCTTC
TRBD1,15,TRBV4-1,TRBJ1-6,-,CASSQVDRELSPLHF,TGCGCCAGCAGCCAAGTGGACAGGGAGTTGTCACCCCTCCACTTT
-,12,TRBV5-4,TRBJ2-3,-,CAGSAGSDTQYF,TGTGCCGGCAGCGCCGGGTCGGATACGCAGTATTTT
-,15,TRBV5-8,TRBJ1-1,-,CASSLEGVGGEEAFF,TGTGCCAGCAGCTTGGAGGGCGTCGGGGGCGAAGAAGCTTTCTTT
-,14,TRBV2,TRBJ2-2,-,CASSEVQGTGELFF,TGTGCCAGCAGTGAAGTGCAGGGTACCGGGGAGCTGTTTTTT
-,16,TRBV4-3,TRBJ2-1,-,CASSQDSRGSYNEQFF,TGCGCCAGCAGCCAAGACTCGCGGGGCTCCTACAATGAGCAGTTCTTC
TRBD1,13,TRBV7-6,TRBJ1-1,-,CASSLDRRTEAFF,TGTGCCAGCAGCCTGGACAGGAGGACTGAAGCTTTCTTT
-,13,TRBV5-6,TRBJ1-2,-,CASSFGRSSGYTF,TGTGCCAGCAGCTTTGGCAGGTCGAGCGGCTACACCTTC
-,13,TRBV7-3,TRBJ1-1,-,CASSLKRNTEAFF,TGTGCCAGCAGCTTAAAGCGAAACACTGAAGCTTTCTTT
TRBD2,15,TRBV19,TRBJ2-7,-,CASSRLAGGPDEQYF,TGTGCCAGTAGTCGACTGGCGGGAGGGCCGGACGAGCAGTACTTC
-,13,TRBV10-3,TRBJ2-3,-,CAISESGPDTQYF,TGTGCCATCAGTGAGTCGGGGCCAGATACGCAGTATTTT
-,14,TRBV6-1,TRBJ2-1,few,CASKGTPSYNEQFF,TGTGCCAGCAAAGGGACCCCCTCCTACAATGAGCAGTTCTTC
-,13,TRBV7-8,TRBJ1-1,few,CASSPTLSTEAFF,TGTGCCAGCAGCCCAACCTTAAGCACTGAAGCTTTCTTT
-,14,TRBV14,TRBJ1-2,-,CASSQELASYGYTF,TGTGCCAGCAGCCAAGAGTTGGCTTCCTATGGCTACACCTTC
-,14,TRBV5-6,TRBJ2-5,-,CASSLMTHGETQYF,TGTGCCAGCAGCTTGATGACCCACGGGGAGACCCAGTACTTC
TRBD1,18,TRBV2,TRBJ1-5,-,CASSKKRQGAFVNQPQHF,TGTGCCAGCAGTAAAAAACGACAGGGGGCGTTCGTGAACCAGCCCCAGCATTTT
TRBD1,14,TRBV19,TRBJ1-2,few,CASTPGQGAWGYTF,TGTGCCAGTACCCCGGGACAGGGGGCGTGGGGCTACACCTTC
TRBD2,14,TRBV11-2,TRBJ2-7,-,CASSSSGGPYEQYF,TGTGCCAGCAGCTCCAGCGGGGGGCCCTACGAGCAGTACTTC
-,16,TRBV5-5,TRBJ2-6,-,CASSFSSRSGANVLTF,TGTGCCAGCAGCTTTTCTTCCCGCTCTGGGGCCAACGTCCTGACTTTC
TRBD1,13,TRBV29-1,TRBJ2-4,-,CSARGTGMNIQYF,TGCAGCGCCCGAGGGACAGGGATGAACATTCAGTACTTC
-,13,TRBV30,TRBJ1-1,-,CAWSVNLNTEAFF,TGTGCCTGGAGTGTGAACCTGAACACTGAAGCTTTCTTT
TRBD2,16,TRBV7-2,TRBJ2-5,-,CASSLWGGLAGETQYF,TGTGCCAGCAGCTTATGGGGGGGACTAGCTGGCGAGACCCAGTACTTC
-,14,TRBV6-1,TRBJ2-2,-,CATLRTPTAGELFF,TGTGCCACCCTCCGGACCCCGACGGCCGGGGAGCTGTTTTTT
TRBD1,15,TRBV7-3,TRBJ1-1,-,CASSLTGGPGTEAFF,TGTGCCAGCAGCTTGACAGGGGGCCCGGGAACTGAAGCTTTCTTT
TRBD1,15,TRBV5-1,TRBJ1-1,-,CASSLQGTTNTEAFF,TGCGCCAGCAGCTTACAGGGGACGACGAACACTGAAGCTTTCTTT
-,13,TRBV9,TRBJ1-5,few,CASSVLPGGAQHF,TGTGCCAGCAGCGTCCTCCCCGGTGGGGCCCAGCATTTT
TRBD2,15,TRBV5-1,TRBJ2-3,-,CASSYRAGAVDTQYF,TGCGCCAGCAGCTATAGAGCGGGAGCAGTAGATACGCAGTATTTT
TRBD2,15,TRBV19,TRBJ2-3,few,CASSIGLAGSDTQYF,TGTGCCAGTAGTATAGGGCTAGCGGGGTCAGATACGCAGTATTTT
-,14,TRBV6-6,TRBJ2-7,-,CASSYGQRLDEQYF,TGTGCCAGCAGTTATGGACAGAGGCTCGACGAGCAGTACTTC
-,15,TRBV30,TRBJ1-3,-,CAWSPDSPSGNTIYF,TGTGCCTGGAGTCCGGACAGCCCCTCTGGAAACACCATATATTTT
TRBD2,16,TRBV4-1,TRBJ2-1,-,CASSQDPASGRNEQFF,TGCGCCAGCAGCCAAGATCCTGCTAGCGGGCGCAATGAGCAGTTCTTC
-,16,TRBV4-3,TRBJ2-7,once,CASSQGLGTPFYEQYF,TGCGCCAGCAGCCAGGGACTCGGGACACCCTTCTACGAGCAGTACTTC
-,14,TRBV5-1,TRBJ1-2,-,CASSPRTDPYGYTF,TGCGCCAGCAGCCCACGGACAGACCCCTATGGCTACACCTTC
-,15,TRBV5-1,TRBJ2-2,-,CASSLGTATTGELFF,TGCGCCAGCAGCTTGGGGACTGCAACCACCGGGGAGCTGTTTTTT
-,16,TRBV27,TRBJ2-4,-,CASSLHPTIAKNIQYF,TGTGCCAGCAGTTTACATCCTACTATAGCCAAAAACATTCAGTACTTC
-,13,TRBV5-4,TRBJ2-1,-,CASSAVHGNEQFF,TGTGCCAGCAGCGCCGTTCATGGCAATGAGCAGTTCTTC
TRBD2,14,TRBV9,TRBJ2-7,-,CASSPRLAGEEQYF,TGTGCCAGCAGCCCTCGACTAGCGGGAGAGGAGCAGTACTTC
TRBD2,17,TRBV5-1,TRBJ2-2,once,CASSLGASGANTGELFF,TGCGCCAGCAGCTTGGGCGCTAGCGGGGCCAACACCGGGGAGCTGTTTTTT
TRBD2,18,TRBV7-8,TRBJ2-1,-,CASSPGTSGGADRSEQFF,TGTGCCAGCAGCCCAGGGACTAGCGGGGGGGCCGATCGTTCTGAGCAGTTCTTC
-,13,TRBV19,TRBJ1-5,-,CASSTGKGQPQHF,TGTGCCAGTAGTACAGGGAAAGGACAGCCCCAGCATTTT
TRBD2,16,TRBV5-1,TRBJ2-3,-,CASSPGGRASTDTQYF,TGCGCCAGCAGCCCGGGCGGGAGGGCTAGCACAGATACGCAGTATTTT
-,17,TRBV5-1,TRBJ2-5,few,CASSLDSGPGGGETQYF,TGCGCCAGCAGCTTGGATTCTGGGCCAGGGGGAGGAGAGACCCAGTACTTC
-,13,TRBV13,TRBJ2-3,-,CASSYSGKDTQYF,TGTGCCAGCAGTTACTCGGGGAAAGATACGCAGTATTTT
TRBD2,17,TRBV5-1,TRBJ2-3,-,CASSLLSAGGRADTQYF,TGCGCCAGCAGCTTGTTGTCCGCGGGGGGGCGGGCAGATACGCAGTATTTT
TRBD1,13,TRBV4-3,TRBJ2-1,-,CASSRDRGNEQFF,TGCGCCAGCAGCCGAGACAGGGGTAATGAGCAGTTCTTC
-,15,TRBV6-1,TRBJ2-3,-,CASSTTGSSTDTQYF,TGTGCCAGCAGTACGACAGGTTCTAGCACAGATACGCAGTATTTT
TRBD1,16,TRBV19,TRBJ1-5,-,CASSSGTGRKAQPQHF,TGTGCCAGTAGTTCAGGGACAGGGAGGAAGGCACAGCCCCAGCATTTT
TRBD2,14,TRBV27,TRBJ2-7,-,CASSSGGFSYEQYF,TGTGCCAGCTCTAGCGGGGGATTCTCCTACGAGCAGTACTTC